This entry lists 26 T cell receptor beta chains sequenced from one sample in a study of CD8 T cells in Susac syndrome. RNA amounts of roughly 0.5 to 1 ug underwent reverse transcription with random hexamers. Using its own MiXCR run on the immunoSEQ multiplex PCR reads, TCRdb lists one record per CDR3 protein. In the table there are approximately 120,000 distinct CDR3 sequences, around 97% of which are singletons. Sequencing was performed on CD4+ T cells from PBMCs. The receptor source for this set is a human donor in good health.

The chain carries TRBV20-1 and TRBJ1-3, with D hard to call. Germline V gene data show CDR1 as DFQATT and CDR2 as SNEGSKA (reference sequence). This CDR3 spans 16 amino acids. V was clipped by 0 bases and J by 2 bases, with 14 bases between them. The CDR3 region has the DNA TGCAGTGCTAGAGATAGTGGACGAGGGCCTGGAAACACCATATATTTT. Translating gives CSARDSGRGPGNTIYF.

The rearrangement uses TRBV20-1 and TRBJ2-2; 8 bases match TRBD1. With 5 bases clipped from V and 6 bases from J, the junction kept 8 bases outside the gene matches. The germline V gene has CDR1 DFQATT and CDR2 SNEGSKA (reference sequence). The CDR3 extends over 14 amino acids. CDR3 in DNA: TGCAGTGCTTTGCGGCCAGGGGGCGCCGGGGAGCTGTTTTTT. It translates to CSALRPGGAGELFF.

This clonotype was counted once. J is TRBJ1-5 and V is TRBV7-9, with 8 positions matching TRBD1. CDR1 and CDR2 from the germline V gene are SEHNR and FQNEAQ (reference sequence). CDR3 length equals 17 residues. V was pared by 5 bases and J by 0 bases, with 9 bases of the junction left unmatched. Written as DNA, the CDR3 is TGTGCCAGCAGCCCAGGACAGGGCCGGCCTAGCAATCAGCCCCAGCATTTT. Protein product: CASSPGQGRPSNQPQHF. Looking up the rest from reference TRBV7-9 and TRBJ1-5 gives the full variable domain: DTGVSQNPRHKITKRGQNVTFRCDPISEHNRLYWYRQTLGQGPEFLTYFQNEAQLEKSRLLSDRFSAERPKGSFSTLEIQRTEQGDSAMYLCASSPGQGRPSNQPQHFGDGTRLSIL.

The CDR3 sequence is CASSQERGETQYF. The CDR3 bases are TGCGCCAGCAGCCAAGAACGGGGAGAGACCCAGTACTTC. The chain employs TRBV4-3 and TRBJ2-5; a possible D gene is TRBD2 (5 bases). This CDR3 comprises 13 residues. The germline V and J ends were trimmed by 0 bases and 4 bases, with 6 bases remaining between them. Germline CDR1 and CDR2: LGHNA and YSLEER.

This chain joins TRBV20-1 and TRBJ2-3; TRBD2 matches 7 bases. The CDR3 runs to 14 residues. The ends lost 2 bases at V and 3 bases at J; junction bases unmatched: 5. In germline, CDR1 is DFQATT, CDR2 SNEGSKA (reference sequence). For the CDR3, the DNA is TGCAGTGCTAGACGTGGCGGGAGTACAGATACGCAGTATTTT. Translating gives CSARRGGSTDTQYF.

The chain has TRBV6-5 and TRBJ2-2; perhaps TRBD1 as D (6 bases). The CDR3 is 12 amino acids. Deletions cut 7 bases from V and 6 bases from J, with 9 bases between. Germline CDR1 is MNHEY and CDR2 is SVGAGI. CDR3 DNA: TGTGCCAGCAACAACAGGGCCGGGGAGCTGTTTTTT. Encoded protein: CASNNRAGELFF.

V and J are TRBV20-1 and TRBJ2-6; weak D call: TRBD1 (6 bases). Trimming cost V 3 bases and J 2 bases, with 11 bases left between them. Germline CDR1 and CDR2: DFQATT and SNEGSKA (reference sequence). There are 15 residues in the CDR3. The CDR3 region has the DNA TGCAGTGCTAGCCGACAGGTCGCTGGGGCCAACGTCCTGACTTTC. Translation gives CSASRQVAGANVLTF.

The chain uses TRBV14 and TRBJ2-2, with D unresolved. Per germline, CDR1 SGHDN and CDR2 FVKESK. Trimming took 8 bases from V and 1 from J, leaving 11 bases between them. The CDR3 sequence is 14 residues long. The CDR3 spells CASGPKLNTGELFF. The CDR3 DNA reads TGTGCCAGCGGCCCGAAGCTGAACACCGGGGAGCTGTTTTTT. Filled out from reference TRBV14 and TRBJ2-2, the complete variable domain reads EAGVTQFPSHSVIEKGQTVTLRCDPISGHDNLYWYRRVMGKEIKFLLHFVKESKQDESGMPNNRFLAERTGGTYSTLKVQPAELEDSGVYFCASGPKLNTGELFFGEGSRLTVL.

The chain recombines TRBV30 with TRBJ2-3, with a weak D call TRBD2 (7 bases). Germline-derived CDR1 and CDR2 are GTSNPN and SVGIG (reference sequence). The germline V and J ends were trimmed by 4 bases and 0 bases, with 11 bases remaining between them. This CDR3 is 14 amino acids long. In DNA form, the CDR3 reads TGTGCCTGGACCGGGGGGCGCAGCACAGATACGCAGTATTTT. Protein product: CAWTGGRSTDTQYF. Supplemented by reference TRBV30 and TRBJ2-3, the full variable domain reads SQTIHQWPATLVQPVGSPLSLECTVEGTSNPNLYWYRQAAGRGLQLLFYSVGIGQISSEVPQNLSASRPQDRQFILSSKKLLLSDSGFYLCAWTGGRSTDTQYFGPGTRLTVL.

The V gene is TRBV12-3 or TRBV12-4, the J gene TRBJ2-7; 7 nucleotides line up with TRBD2. The CDR3 consists of 14 residues. V lost 4 bases, J lost 4 bases, and 7 bases stayed unmatched. The chain's CDR3 is CASSSPKRGYEQYF. The CDR3 DNA is TGTGCCAGCAGTTCCCCTAAGCGGGGATACGAGCAGTACTTC.

This chain joins TRBV12-3 or TRBV12-4 and TRBJ2-3, with D unclear. Trimming removed 3 bases from V and 0 bases from J, with 7 bases in between. The CDR3 is made up of 14 amino acids. The DNA of the CDR3 is TGTGCCAGCAGTTTGGGCGCTAGCACAGATACGCAGTATTTT. It is translated as CASSLGASTDTQYF.

The genes are TRBV29-1 and TRBJ2-3; D uncertain. Trimming pared 4 bases from V and 2 bases from J, leaving 10 bases between. This CDR3 comprises 13 residues. From germline, CDR1 is SQVTM and CDR2 ANQGSEA. CDR3 sequence (DNA): TGCAGCGTTGCAAGCCGACACACAGATACGCAGTATTTT. Translated, it gives CSVASRHTDTQYF.

This sequence joins TRBV28 and TRBJ2-6; no clear D gene. Germline assignment: CDR1 MDHEN and CDR2 SYDVKM. V shed 7 bases and J shed 0 bases, with 4 bases lying between them. The CDR3 extends over 13 amino acids. The CDR3 loop reads CASNVSGANVLTF. The CDR3 DNA reads TGTGCCAGCAATGTCTCTGGGGCCAACGTCCTGACTTTC.

The chain recombines TRBV27 with TRBJ2-1, with 7 nucleotides matching TRBD2. The CDR3 has 14 amino acids. The germline V gene has CDR1 MNHEY and CDR2 SMNVEV (reference sequence). The V and J ends lost 1 base and 9 bases, in that order; junction bases with no gene match: 6. The CDR3 protein is CASSLWIREAEQFF. Written as DNA, the CDR3 is TGTGCCAGCAGTTTATGGATACGGGAGGCTGAGCAGTTCTTC.

This rearrangement joins TRBV18 to TRBJ1-5; 9 nucleotides align to TRBD1. CDR1 is KGHSH, CDR2 LQKENI, per germline. The CDR3 has 15 amino acids. V shed 3 bases and J 6 bases; nucleotides not matched to a gene: 6. Here the CDR3 DNA reads TGTGCCAGCTCACCCGGACAGGGGACCGGTCAGCCCCAGCATTTT. Its translation is CASSPGQGTGQPQHF.

The CDR3 reads CASGPLGLQGQETQYF. The CDR3 nucleotides are TGTGCCAGCGGACCCCTCGGGCTACAGGGCCAAGAGACCCAGTACTTC. V gene TRBV3-1 combines with J gene TRBJ2-5; D might be TRBD1 (6 bases). Germline CDR1 reads LGHDT; CDR2 reads YNNKEL (reference sequence). The CDR3 spans 16 residues. The germline V and J ends were trimmed by 8 bases and 1 base, with 20 bases remaining between them.

The V call is TRBV7-9, the J call TRBJ2-3, with unresolved D. V lost 1 base and J 0 bases, leaving 14 bases between the germline ends. The CDR3 sequence is 17 residues long. Per germline, CDR1 SEHNR and CDR2 FQNEAQ (reference sequence). The CDR3 DNA sequence: TGTGCCAGCAGCTTAGTCCTTATCGGAACTAGCACAGATACGCAGTATTTT. Translated, it gives CASSLVLIGTSTDTQYF.

The V and J genes are TRBV19 and TRBJ2-3; possibly TRBD1 for D (5 bases). CDR1 is LNHDA and CDR2 is SQIVND in the germline V gene (reference sequence). Trimming pared 10 bases from V and 5 bases from J, leaving 10 bases between. CDR3 length equals 11 residues. The CDR3 nucleotides are TGTGCCACTAATCAGGGAGATACGCAGTATTTT. It codes for CATNQGDTQYF.

The chain recombines TRBV29-1 with TRBJ2-7; D is undetermined. The CDR3 contains 12 residues. Germline values: CDR1 SQVTM, CDR2 ANQGSEA. The germline V and J ends were trimmed by 8 bases and 2 bases, with 13 bases remaining between them. The CDR3 region has the DNA TGCAGCTTCGTCGGGCCGACCTACGAGCAGTACTTC. This codes for CSFVGPTYEQYF.

V usage is TRBV5-1 and J usage is TRBJ1-1; a possible D gene is TRBD1 (6 bases). V dropped 4 bases and J dropped 0 bases, with 13 bases sitting between them. CDR3 length equals 15 residues. The germline CDR1 and CDR2 sequences are SGHRS and YFSETQ. CDR3 protein: CASSPQGSMNTEAFF. For the CDR3, the DNA is TGCGCCAGCAGCCCGCAGGGGTCCATGAACACTGAAGCTTTCTTT.

The CDR3 spells CASSWTGNQETQYF. The CDR3 coding sequence is TGTGCCAGCAGCTGGACAGGGAACCAAGAGACCCAGTACTTC. The chain has TRBV5-6 and TRBJ2-5; TRBD1 matches at 8 bases. Germline assignment: CDR1 SGHDT and CDR2 YYEEEE. V gave up 3 bases and J gave up 0 bases; unmatched junction bases: 1. This CDR3 has 14 amino acids.

This rearrangement joins TRBV7-3 to TRBJ1-2; no definite D call. The CDR3 runs 16 residues. Germline V lookup: CDR1 SGHTA, CDR2 FQGTGA. V lost 5 bases and J lost 4, with 20 bases in between. CDR3: CASSRRPRGQAYGYTF. CDR3 nucleotides: TGTGCCAGCAGCCGTCGCCCCCGAGGGCAGGCCTATGGCTACACCTTC.

This sequence joins TRBV29-1 and TRBJ2-7; D perhaps matches TRBD2 (6 bases). Trimming took 0 bases from V and 2 from J, leaving 14 bases between them. CDR1 is SQVTM, CDR2 ANQGSEA, per germline. There are 15 residues in the CDR3. The CDR3 spells CSVEDLGGKTYEQYF. The CDR3 region has the DNA TGCAGCGTTGAAGATCTAGGCGGGAAAACCTACGAGCAGTACTTC.

CDR3: CASSQVGTANTGELFF. CDR3 nucleotides: TGTGCCAGCAGCCAAGTAGGAACCGCGAACACCGGGGAGCTGTTTTTT. This sequence joins TRBV3-1 and TRBJ2-2; D unclear. CDR3 size: 16 residues. V was clipped by 1 base and J by 0 bases, with 9 bases between them. Germline V gene data show CDR1 as LGHDT and CDR2 as YNNKEL (reference sequence). The full variable domain, in which reference TRBV3-1 and TRBJ2-2 provide the parts outside the CDR3, is DTAVSQTPKYLVTQMGNDKSIKCEQNLGHDTMYWYKQDSKKFLKIMFSYNNKELIINETVPNRFSPKSPDKAHLNLHINSLELGDSAVYFCASSQVGTANTGELFFGEGSRLTVL.

CDR3 sequence reads: CASSHRLAGGPLAKNIQYF. The CDR3 DNA is TGTGCCAGCAGCCACCGACTAGCGGGGGGGCCCTTAGCCAAAAACATTCAGTACTTC. V and J are TRBV5-6 and TRBJ2-4; 14 positions match TRBD2. This CDR3 region has 19 residues. V was pared by 4 bases and J by 0 bases, with 9 bases of the junction left unmatched. Per the germline V gene, CDR1 is SGHDT and CDR2 is YYEEEE. Full variable domain (rest looked up from reference TRBV5-6 and TRBJ2-4): DAGVTQSPTHLIKTRGQQVTLRCSPKSGHDTVSWYQQALGQGPQFIFQYYEEEERQRGNFPDRFSGHQFPNYSSELNVNALLLGDSALYLCASSHRLAGGPLAKNIQYFGAGTRLSVL.

This chain connects TRBV7-9 to TRBJ2-1; the D call may be TRBD1 or TRBD2 (5 bases each). Trimming shortened V by 5 bases and J by 12 bases, and 14 bases separated the two germline ends. Germline CDR1 SEHNR, CDR2 FQNEAQ (reference sequence). This CDR3 contains 12 residues. CDR3 residues: CASSHGTPWQFF. In DNA, the CDR3 is TGTGCCAGCAGCCATGGGACCCCTTGGCAGTTCTTC.